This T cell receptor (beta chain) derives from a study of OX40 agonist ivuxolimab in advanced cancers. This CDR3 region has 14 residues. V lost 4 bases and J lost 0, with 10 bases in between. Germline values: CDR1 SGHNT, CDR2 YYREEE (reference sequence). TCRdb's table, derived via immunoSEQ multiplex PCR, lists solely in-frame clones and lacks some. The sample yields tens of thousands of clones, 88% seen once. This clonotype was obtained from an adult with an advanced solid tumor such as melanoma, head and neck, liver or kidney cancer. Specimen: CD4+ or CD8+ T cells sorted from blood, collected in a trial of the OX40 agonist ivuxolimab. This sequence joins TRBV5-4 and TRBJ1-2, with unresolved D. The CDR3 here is CASSPGLANYGYTF. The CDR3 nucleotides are TGTGCCAGCAGCCCAGGATTAGCTAACTATGGCTACACCTTC.